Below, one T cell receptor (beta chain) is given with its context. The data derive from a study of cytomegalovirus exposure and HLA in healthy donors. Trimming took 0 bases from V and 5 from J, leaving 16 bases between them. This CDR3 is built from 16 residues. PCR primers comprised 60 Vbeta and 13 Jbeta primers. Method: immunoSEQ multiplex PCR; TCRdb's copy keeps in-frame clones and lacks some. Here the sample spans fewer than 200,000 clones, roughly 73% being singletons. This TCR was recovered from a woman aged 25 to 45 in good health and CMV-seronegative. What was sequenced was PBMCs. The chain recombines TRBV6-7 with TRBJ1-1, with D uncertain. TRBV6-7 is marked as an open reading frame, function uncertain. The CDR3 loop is CASSYSVLRRGTEAFF. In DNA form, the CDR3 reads TGTGCCAGCAGTTACTCGGTACTGCGGAGAGGGACTGAAGCTTTCTTT.